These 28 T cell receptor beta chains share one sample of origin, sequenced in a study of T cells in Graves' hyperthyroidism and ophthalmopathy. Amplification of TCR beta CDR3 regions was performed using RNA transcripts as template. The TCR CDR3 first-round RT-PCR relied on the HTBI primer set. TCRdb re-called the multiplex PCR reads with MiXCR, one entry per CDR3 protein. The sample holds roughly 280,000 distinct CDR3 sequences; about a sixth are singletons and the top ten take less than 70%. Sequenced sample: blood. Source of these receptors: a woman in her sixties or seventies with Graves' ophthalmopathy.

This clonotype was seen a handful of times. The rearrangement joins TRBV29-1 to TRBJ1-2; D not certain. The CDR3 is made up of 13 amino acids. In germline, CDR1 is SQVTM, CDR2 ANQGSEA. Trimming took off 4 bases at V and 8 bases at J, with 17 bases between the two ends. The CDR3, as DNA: TGCAGCGTTGGTGGCAGGTATTATGAAGGCTACACCTTC. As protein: CSVGGRYYEGYTF.

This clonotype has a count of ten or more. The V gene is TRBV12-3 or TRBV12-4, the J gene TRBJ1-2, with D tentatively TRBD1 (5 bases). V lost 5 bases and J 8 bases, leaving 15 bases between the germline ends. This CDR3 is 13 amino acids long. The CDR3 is CASSGRGYRGYTF. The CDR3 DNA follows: TGTGCCAGCAGTGGAAGGGGTTATCGGGGCTACACCTTC.

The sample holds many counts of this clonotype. CDR3 DNA: TGTGCCAGCAGTTACTCGATAGCCAGGGGCAATCAGCCCCAGCATTTT. It is translated as CASSYSIARGNQPQHF. V usage is TRBV6-2 or TRBV6-3 and J usage is TRBJ1-5; maybe TRBD1 (5 bases). The CDR3 is 16 residues long. Trimming pared 0 bases from V and 2 bases from J, leaving 11 bases between. Germline assignment: CDR1 MNHEY and CDR2 SVGEGT.

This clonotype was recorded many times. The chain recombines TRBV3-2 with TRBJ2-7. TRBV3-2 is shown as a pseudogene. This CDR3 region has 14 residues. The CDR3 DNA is TGTGCCAGCAGCCAAGATGCATCACAGAGCGAGCAGTACTTC. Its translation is CASSQDASQSEQYF.

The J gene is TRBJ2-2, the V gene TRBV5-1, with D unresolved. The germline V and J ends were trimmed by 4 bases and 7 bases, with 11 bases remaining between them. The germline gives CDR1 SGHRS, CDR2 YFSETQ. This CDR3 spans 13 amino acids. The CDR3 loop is CASSEGMNGELFF. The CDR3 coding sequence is TGCGCCAGCAGCGAAGGGATGAACGGGGAGCTGTTTTTT.

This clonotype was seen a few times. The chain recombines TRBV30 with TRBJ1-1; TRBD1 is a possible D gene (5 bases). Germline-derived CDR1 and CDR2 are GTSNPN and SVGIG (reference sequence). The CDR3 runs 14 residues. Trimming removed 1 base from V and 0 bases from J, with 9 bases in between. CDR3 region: CAWSGRGMNTEAFF. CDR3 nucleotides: TGTGCCTGGAGTGGCCGGGGGATGAACACTGAAGCTTTCTTT.

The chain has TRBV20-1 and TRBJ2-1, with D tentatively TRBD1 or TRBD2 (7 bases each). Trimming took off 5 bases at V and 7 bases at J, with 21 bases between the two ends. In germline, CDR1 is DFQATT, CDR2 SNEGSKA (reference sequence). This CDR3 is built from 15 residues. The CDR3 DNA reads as TGCAGTGCTCCCGCCCCAACAGGGGAGGGGAATGAGCAGTTCTTC. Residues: CSAPAPTGEGNEQFF.

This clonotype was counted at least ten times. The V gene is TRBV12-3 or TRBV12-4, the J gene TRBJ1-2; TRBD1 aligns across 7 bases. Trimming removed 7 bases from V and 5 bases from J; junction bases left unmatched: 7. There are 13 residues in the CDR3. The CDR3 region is CASMRTGDYGYTF. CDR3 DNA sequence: TGTGCCAGCATGAGGACAGGCGATTATGGCTACACCTTC.

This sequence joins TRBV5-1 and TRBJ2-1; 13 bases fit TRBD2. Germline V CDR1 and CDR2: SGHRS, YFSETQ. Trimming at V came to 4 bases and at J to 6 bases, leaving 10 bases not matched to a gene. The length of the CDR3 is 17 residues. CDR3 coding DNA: TGCGCCAGCAGCCTCCAGGAACTAGCGGGGGGGTTCAATGAGCAGTTCTTC. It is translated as CASSLQELAGGFNEQFF.

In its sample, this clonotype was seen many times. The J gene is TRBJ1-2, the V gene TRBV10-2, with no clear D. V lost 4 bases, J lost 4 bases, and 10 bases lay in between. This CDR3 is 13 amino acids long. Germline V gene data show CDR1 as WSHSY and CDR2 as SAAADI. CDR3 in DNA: TGCGCCAGCAGTGTGGACGTTGGCTATGGCTACACCTTC. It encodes CASSVDVGYGYTF.

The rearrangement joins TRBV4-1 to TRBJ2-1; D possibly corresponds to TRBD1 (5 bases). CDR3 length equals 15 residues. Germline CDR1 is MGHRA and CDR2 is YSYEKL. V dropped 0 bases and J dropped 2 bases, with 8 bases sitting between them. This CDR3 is CASSQETGTYNEQFF. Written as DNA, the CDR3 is TGCGCCAGCAGCCAAGAAACAGGAACCTACAATGAGCAGTTCTTC.

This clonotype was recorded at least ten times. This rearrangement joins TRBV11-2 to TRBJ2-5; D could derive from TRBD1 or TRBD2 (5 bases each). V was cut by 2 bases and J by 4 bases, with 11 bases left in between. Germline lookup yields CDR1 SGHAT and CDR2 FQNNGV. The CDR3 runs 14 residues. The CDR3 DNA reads TGTGCCAGCAGCTTATCGGATGGGGGAGAGACCCAGTACTTC. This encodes CASSLSDGGETQYF.

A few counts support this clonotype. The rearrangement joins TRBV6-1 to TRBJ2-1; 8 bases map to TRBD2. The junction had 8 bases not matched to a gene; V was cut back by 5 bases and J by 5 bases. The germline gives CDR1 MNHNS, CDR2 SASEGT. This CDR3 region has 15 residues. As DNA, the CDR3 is TGTGCCAGCAGTCCCCTCCCGGGGGGGAACAATGAGCAGTTCTTC. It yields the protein CASSPLPGGNNEQFF.

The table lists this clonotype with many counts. The CDR3 loop reads CSAPGQTLNEKLFF. Here the CDR3 DNA reads TGCAGTGCACCCGGACAAACCCTTAATGAAAAACTGTTTTTT. This chain uses TRBV20-1 with TRBJ1-4; a weak D match, TRBD1 (5 bases). Germline lookup yields CDR1 DFQATT and CDR2 SNEGSKA (reference sequence). V was clipped by 6 bases and J by 4 bases, with 15 bases between them. The CDR3 extends over 14 amino acids.

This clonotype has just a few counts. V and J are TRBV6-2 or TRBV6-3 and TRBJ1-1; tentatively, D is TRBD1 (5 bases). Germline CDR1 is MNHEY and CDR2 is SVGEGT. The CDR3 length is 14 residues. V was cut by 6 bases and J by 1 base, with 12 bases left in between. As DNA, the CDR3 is TGTGCCAGCAGGGACACGGCGGGGAACACTGAAGCTTTCTTT. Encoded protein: CASRDTAGNTEAFF.

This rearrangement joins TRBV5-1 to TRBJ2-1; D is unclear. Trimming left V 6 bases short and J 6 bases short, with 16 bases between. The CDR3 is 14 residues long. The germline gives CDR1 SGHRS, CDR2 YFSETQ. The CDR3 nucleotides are TGCGCCAGCACAGATCTAGGACCCTCCAATGAGCAGTTCTTC. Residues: CASTDLGPSNEQFF.

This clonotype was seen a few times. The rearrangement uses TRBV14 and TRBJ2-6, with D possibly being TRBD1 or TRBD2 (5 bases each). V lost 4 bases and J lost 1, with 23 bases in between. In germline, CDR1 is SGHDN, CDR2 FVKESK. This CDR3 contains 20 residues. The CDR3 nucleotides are TGTGCCAGCAGCCCGGACTTGGGGGAAAGGAGGTGGTCTGGGGCCAACGTCCTGACTTTC. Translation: CASSPDLGERRWSGANVLTF.

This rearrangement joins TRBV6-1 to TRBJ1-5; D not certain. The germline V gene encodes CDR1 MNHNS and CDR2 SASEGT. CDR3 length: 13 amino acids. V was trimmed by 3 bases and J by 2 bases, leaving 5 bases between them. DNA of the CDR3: TGTGCCAGCAGTGATGTTGGCAATCAGCCCCAGCATTTT. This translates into CASSDVGNQPQHF.

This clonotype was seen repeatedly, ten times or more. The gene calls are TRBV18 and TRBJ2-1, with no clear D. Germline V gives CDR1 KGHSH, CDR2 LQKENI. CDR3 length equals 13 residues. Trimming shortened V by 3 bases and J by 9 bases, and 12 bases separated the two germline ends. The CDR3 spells CASSPDIKGEQFF. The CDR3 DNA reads TGTGCCAGCTCACCCGATATTAAGGGTGAGCAGTTCTTC. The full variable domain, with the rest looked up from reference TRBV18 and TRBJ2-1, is NAGVMQNPRHLVRRRGQEARLRCSPMKGHSHVYWYRQLPEEGLKFMVYLQKENIIDESGMPKERFSAEFPKEGPSILRIQQVVRGDSAAYFCASSPDIKGEQFFGPGTRLTVL.

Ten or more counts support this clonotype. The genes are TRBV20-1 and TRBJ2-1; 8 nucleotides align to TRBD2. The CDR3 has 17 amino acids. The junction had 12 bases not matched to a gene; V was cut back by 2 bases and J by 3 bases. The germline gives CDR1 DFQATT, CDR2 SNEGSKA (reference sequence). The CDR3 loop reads CSARRLRASGFYNEQFF. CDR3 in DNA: TGCAGTGCTAGAAGACTTCGGGCTAGCGGGTTCTACAATGAGCAGTTCTTC.

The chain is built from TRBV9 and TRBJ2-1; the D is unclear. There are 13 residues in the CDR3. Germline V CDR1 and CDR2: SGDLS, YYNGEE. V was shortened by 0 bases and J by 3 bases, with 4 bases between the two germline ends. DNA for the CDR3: TGTGCCAGCAGCGTAGGGGACTACAATGAGCAGTTCTTC. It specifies CASSVGDYNEQFF.

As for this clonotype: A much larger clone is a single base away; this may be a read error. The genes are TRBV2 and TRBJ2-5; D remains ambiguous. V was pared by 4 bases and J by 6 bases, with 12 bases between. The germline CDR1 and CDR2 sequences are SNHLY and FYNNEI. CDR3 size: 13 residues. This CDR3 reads CASSGVGTQTQYF. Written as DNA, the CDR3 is TGTGCCAGCAGTGGAGTGGGTACCCAGACCCAGTACTTC. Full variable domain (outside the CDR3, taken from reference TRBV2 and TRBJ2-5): EPEVTQTPSHQVTQMGQEVILRCVPISNHLYFYWYRQILGQKVEFLVSFYNNEISEKSEIFDDQFSVERPDGSNFTLKIRSTKLEDSAMYFCASSGVGTQTQYFGPGTRLLVL.

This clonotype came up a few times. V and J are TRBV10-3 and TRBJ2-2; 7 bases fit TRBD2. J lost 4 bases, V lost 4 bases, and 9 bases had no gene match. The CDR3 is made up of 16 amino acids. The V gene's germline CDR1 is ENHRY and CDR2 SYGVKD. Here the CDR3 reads CAISAETGGFTGELFF. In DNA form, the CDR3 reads TGTGCCATCAGTGCGGAAACGGGAGGTTTCACCGGGGAGCTGTTTTTT.

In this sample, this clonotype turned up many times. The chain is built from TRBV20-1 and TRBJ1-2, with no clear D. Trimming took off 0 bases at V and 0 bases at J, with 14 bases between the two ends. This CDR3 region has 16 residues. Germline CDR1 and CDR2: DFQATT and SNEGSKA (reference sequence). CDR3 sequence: CSARDRRRLANYGYTF. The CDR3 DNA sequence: TGCAGTGCTAGAGATCGGAGGCGGCTAGCTAACTATGGCTACACCTTC.

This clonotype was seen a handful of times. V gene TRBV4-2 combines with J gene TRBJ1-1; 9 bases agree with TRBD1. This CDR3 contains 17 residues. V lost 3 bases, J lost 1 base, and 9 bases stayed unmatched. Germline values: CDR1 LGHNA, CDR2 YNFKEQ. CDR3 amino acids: CASSQRDRDTANTEAFF. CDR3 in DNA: TGTGCCAGCAGCCAGAGGGACAGGGACACGGCGAACACTGAAGCTTTCTTT.

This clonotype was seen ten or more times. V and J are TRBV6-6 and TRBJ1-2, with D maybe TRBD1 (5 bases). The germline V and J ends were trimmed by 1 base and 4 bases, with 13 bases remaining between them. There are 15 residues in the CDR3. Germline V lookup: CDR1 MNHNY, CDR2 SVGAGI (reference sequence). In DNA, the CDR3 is TGTGCCAGCAGTTACTGGGAGGGACGAGTCTATGGCTACACCTTC. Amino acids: CASSYWEGRVYGYTF.

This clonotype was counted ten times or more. The CDR3 DNA is TGTGCCAGCAGCTTAGTTGCGGTCGTATTTGGCGGGGGGCGAGACAATGAGCAGTTCTTC. Residues: CASSLVAVVFGGGRDNEQFF. This rearrangement joins TRBV11-2 to TRBJ2-1; 8 positions match TRBD2. Trimming took 1 base from V and 5 from J; bases not matched to a gene: 19. Per the germline V gene, CDR1 is SGHAT and CDR2 is FQNNGV. The CDR3 extends over 20 amino acids.

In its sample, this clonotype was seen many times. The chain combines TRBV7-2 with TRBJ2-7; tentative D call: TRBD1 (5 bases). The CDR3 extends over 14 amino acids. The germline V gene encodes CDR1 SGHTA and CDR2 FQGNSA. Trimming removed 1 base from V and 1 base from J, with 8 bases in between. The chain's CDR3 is CASSLDRQSYEQYF. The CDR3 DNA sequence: TGTGCCAGCAGCTTAGATCGACAGTCCTACGAGCAGTACTTC.